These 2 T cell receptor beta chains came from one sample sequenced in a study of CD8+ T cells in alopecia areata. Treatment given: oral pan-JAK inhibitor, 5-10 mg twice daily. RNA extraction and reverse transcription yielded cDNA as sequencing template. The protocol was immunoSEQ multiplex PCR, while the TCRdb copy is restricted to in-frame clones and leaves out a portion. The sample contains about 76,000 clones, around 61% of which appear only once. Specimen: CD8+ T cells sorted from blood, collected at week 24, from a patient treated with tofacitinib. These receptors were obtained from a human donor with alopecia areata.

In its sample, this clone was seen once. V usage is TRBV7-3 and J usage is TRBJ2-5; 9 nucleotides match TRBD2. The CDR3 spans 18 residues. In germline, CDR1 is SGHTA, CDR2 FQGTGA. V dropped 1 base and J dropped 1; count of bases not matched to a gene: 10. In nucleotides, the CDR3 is TGTGCCAGCAGCTTAAACTCGGCAGGAGCGGGAGGCCAAGAGACCCAGTACTTC. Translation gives CASSLNSAGAGGQETQYF.

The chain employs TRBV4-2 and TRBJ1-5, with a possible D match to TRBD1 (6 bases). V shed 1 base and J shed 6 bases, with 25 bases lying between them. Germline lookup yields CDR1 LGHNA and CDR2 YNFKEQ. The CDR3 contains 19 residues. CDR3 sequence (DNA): TGTGCCAGCAGCCAAGTCGGGGCTCAAGGGGGGGCGCATACTCAGCCCCAGCATTTT. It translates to CASSQVGAQGGAHTQPQHF.